The 16 T cell receptor beta chains presented below share a single source sample, sequenced in a study of control samples from healthy donors and cancer patients. Produced via immunoSEQ multiplex PCR; TCRdb's table is partial and in-frame only. Among roughly 59,000 clones, roughly 90% were seen once, and the ten largest hold 1.7%. The specimen sequenced was PBMCs. Every receptor here comes from a man aged 40-50 years with colorectal cancer.

V is TRBV30 and J is TRBJ2-3; 10 bases fit TRBD1. V was pared by 2 bases and J by 3 bases, with 5 bases of the junction left unmatched. The CDR3 spans 15 residues. Germline-derived CDR1 and CDR2 are GTSNPN and SVGIG (reference sequence). CDR3 protein: CAWSPGQGFTDTQYF. In DNA, the CDR3 is TGTGCCTGGAGTCCGGGACAGGGGTTTACAGATACGCAGTATTTT.

The gene calls are TRBV7-9 and TRBJ2-5, with D perhaps TRBD1 (6 bases). This CDR3 is built from 14 residues. With 8 bases removed from V and 5 bases from J, the gap between germline ends came to 18 bases. Per the germline V gene, CDR1 is SEHNR and CDR2 is FQNEAQ (reference sequence). The CDR3 loop reads CASFPWGLGETQYF. The DNA of the CDR3 is TGTGCCAGCTTCCCATGGGGGCTGGGCGAGACCCAGTACTTC.

V and J are TRBV6-2 or TRBV6-3 and TRBJ2-3; the D gene is possibly TRBD2 (6 bases). Trimming left V 3 bases short and J 1 base short, with 11 bases between. The germline CDR1 and CDR2 sequences are MNHEY and SVGEGT. CDR3 length: 15 residues. CDR3 amino acids: CASSYGDWGTDTQYF. CDR3 DNA sequence: TGTGCCAGCAGTTATGGGGACTGGGGCACAGATACGCAGTATTTT.

The V call is TRBV5-1, the J call TRBJ2-7; D not certain. This CDR3 has 14 residues. CDR1 SGHRS and CDR2 YFSETQ come from the germline V gene. The V and J ends lost 3 bases and 5 bases respectively, with 15 bases between them. The CDR3 DNA is TGCGCCAGCAGCTCGGGTCAGACCAACCACGAGCAGTACTTC. Protein: CASSSGQTNHEQYF.

This clone appeared a single time. The chain links TRBV5-6 to TRBJ1-2; D unclear. The germline V gene encodes CDR1 SGHDT and CDR2 YYEEEE. The length of the CDR3 is 12 residues. V was clipped by 2 bases and J by 8 bases, with 10 bases between them. CDR3 nucleotides: TGTGCCAGCAGCTTCATTCGGGGAGGCTACACCTTC. Residues: CASSFIRGGYTF.

This clone was recorded only once. The chain joins TRBV6-4 to TRBJ2-5; 16 bases agree with TRBD2. Germline CDR1 is MRHNA and CDR2 is SNTAGT. The length of the CDR3 is 16 residues. With V trimmed by 3 bases and J by 5 bases, 3 bases remained unmatched. CDR3 sequence reads: CASSEGLAGGPETQYF. The DNA for the CDR3 is TGTGCCAGCAGTGAGGGACTAGCGGGGGGGCCGGAGACCCAGTACTTC.

The chain recombines TRBV6-1 with TRBJ2-1, with TRBD2 matching over 11 bases. Per germline, CDR1 MNHNS and CDR2 SASEGT. V lost 3 bases to trimming and J lost 7 bases; unmatched junction nucleotides: 8. CDR3 size: 16 residues. CDR3 residues: CASSDSTSGGRNEQFF. CDR3 bases: TGTGCCAGCAGTGATTCCACTAGCGGGGGAAGAAATGAGCAGTTCTTC.

CDR3 bases: TGTGCTAGTGGTTTGGGGGATCACTACGAGCAGTACTTC. This gives the protein CASGLGDHYEQYF. The rearrangement links TRBV12-5 to TRBJ2-7; D is unclear. Between the trimmed V and J ends, which lost 1 base and 3 bases, there was a span of 7 bases. The CDR3 is 13 residues long. Germline CDR1 reads LGHNT; CDR2 reads FRNRAP.

The rearrangement links TRBV9 to TRBJ2-3; D call uncertain. The CDR3 totals 15 residues. V shed 3 bases and J shed 0 bases, with 11 bases lying between them. Germline loops: CDR1 SGDLS, CDR2 YYNGEE. CDR3 nucleotides: TGTGCCAGCAGCGCAACTATGTCTAGCACAGATACGCAGTATTTT. Amino acid sequence: CASSATMSSTDTQYF.

The sample holds a few counts of this clone. The chain recombines TRBV5-1 with TRBJ1-1; TRBD1 agrees at 9 bases. CDR3 length equals 13 residues. V gave up 5 bases and J gave up 5 bases; unmatched junction bases: 4. Germline CDR1 and CDR2: SGHRS and YFSETQ. CDR3 region: CASRQDRGTEAFF. The CDR3 region has the DNA TGCGCCAGCAGGCAAGACAGGGGGACTGAAGCTTTCTTT.

This chain joins TRBV6-5 and TRBJ2-4; D remains ambiguous. The V gene lost 8 bases and the J gene lost 8 bases, with 13 bases spanning the gap. Germline CDR1 MNHEY, CDR2 SVGAGI. CDR3 length: 12 amino acids. CDR3 nucleotide sequence: TGTGCCAGCCGAGATTCGGCCCACATTCAGTACTTC. This sequence encodes CASRDSAHIQYF.

This rearrangement joins TRBV5-1 to TRBJ1-1, with D possibly being TRBD1 (5 bases). CDR3 length equals 14 residues. Germline V lookup: CDR1 SGHRS, CDR2 YFSETQ. V lost 1 base to trimming and J lost 4 bases, with 11 bases between them. DNA for the CDR3: TGCGCCAGCAGCTTGTTGGGGGATAGCACTGAAGCTTTCTTT. It yields the protein CASSLLGDSTEAFF.

The chain joins TRBV7-6 to TRBJ1-5; D is ambiguous. The CDR3 extends over 16 amino acids. Trimming stripped 1 base from V and 1 base from J, with 11 bases between. Germline CDR1 and CDR2: SGHVS and FNYEAQ. The CDR3 reads CASSLEWGGSNQPQHF. The CDR3 DNA sequence: TGTGCCAGCAGCTTAGAATGGGGTGGAAGCAATCAGCCCCAGCATTTT. Together with reference TRBV7-6 and TRBJ1-5, the CDR3 gives the full variable domain: GAGVSQSPRYKVTKRGQDVALRCDPISGHVSLYWYRQALGQGPEFLTYFNYEAQQDKSGLPNDRFSAERPEGSISTLTIQRTEQRDSAMYRCASSLEWGGSNQPQHFGDGTRLSIL.

The rearrangement joins TRBV18 to TRBJ2-7; D ambiguous. The V gene's germline CDR1 is KGHSH and CDR2 LQKENI. The V end was cut by 0 bases, the J end by 3 bases, with 12 bases between. The CDR3 totals 15 residues. The CDR3 DNA reads TGTGCCAGCTCACCACCGAACTCGAACGGCTACGAGCAGTACTTC. It translates to CASSPPNSNGYEQYF.

This clone was found once. The V call is TRBV3-1 (or the pseudogene TRBV3-2), the J call TRBJ1-2, with D unclear. Looked up from germline, CDR1 is LGHDT and CDR2 is YNNKEL (reference sequence). V lost 3 bases, J lost 4 bases, and 12 bases lay in between. The CDR3 runs 14 residues. The CDR3 nucleotides read TGTGCCAGCAGCCACGTTCTGGGAGGCTATGGCTACACCTTC. The encoded protein is CASSHVLGGYGYTF.

J is TRBJ1-2 and V is TRBV12-3 or TRBV12-4, with D unresolved. The CDR3 totals 11 residues. The germline V and J ends were trimmed by 6 bases and 2 bases, with 4 bases remaining between them. The CDR3 DNA reads as TGTGCCAGCAGCTTAAACTATGGCTACACCTTC. It yields the protein CASSLNYGYTF.